Described below is a single T cell receptor (beta chain) sequence and its context. Its antigen remains unidentified. The PCR contained 60 Vbeta and 13 Jbeta primers. The protocol was immunoSEQ multiplex PCR, while the TCRdb copy is restricted to in-frame clones and leaves out a portion. Of 200,000 to 250,000 clones listed, just over 75% are singletons. The sample comes from a study of cytomegalovirus exposure and HLA in healthy donors. Study-wide points: A later analysis found that most CMV-associated TCR beta chains appeared HLA-restricted.

V was pared by 5 bases and J by 0 bases, with 13 bases between. CDR3 size: 15 residues. Germline CDR1 reads SEHNR; CDR2 reads FQNEAQ (reference sequence). The sample comprised PBMCs. V gene TRBV7-9 combines with J gene TRBJ1-1, with D maybe TRBD1 (6 bases). This receptor was identified in an older woman in good health and CMV-seropositive. The CDR3 bases are TGTGCCAGCAGCGGGGGGGCGCGGATGAACACTGAAGCTTTCTTT. This encodes CASSGGARMNTEAFF.